The rows below give T cell receptor beta chains drawn from one sample of a study of shared clonotypes between healthy human individuals. Clones were sequenced by immunoSEQ multiplex PCR, and TCRdb holds only the in-frame ones, with some missing. The repertoire holds around 1,100,000 clones, with 70% to 85% as singletons. Specimen: memory CD4+ T cells from PBMCs. Receptor source: a man younger than 30 in good health. Some clones in this sample may be carry-over from other donors' samples. Each CDR3 is given with its conserved first and last residue. A D gene is named only where the DNA matches it firmly. A row's size may be missing; if present it is once, few, many or a size class.

j_gene,d_gene,abundance,v_gene,CDR3nt,CDR3aa
TRBJ2-5,TRBD2,NA,TRBV7-2,TGTGCCAGCAGGGTGACTAGCGGGCCACAAACCCAGTACTTC,CASRVTSGPQTQYF
TRBJ2-7,TRBD1,once,TRBV10-2,TGCGCCAGCAGGGCAGGAACAGGGGCCTCCTACGAGCAGTACTTC,CASRAGTGASYEQYF
TRBJ2-3,NA,NA,TRBV7-2,TGTGCCAGCAGCCCACGCAGGAGTACAGATACGCAGTATTTT,CASSPRRSTDTQYF
TRBJ1-2,NA,once,TRBV5-5,TGTGCCAGCAGCTTGGTTTACAGCCCGGGCCGTGGCTACACCTTC,CASSLVYSPGRGYTF
TRBJ2-7,NA,NA,TRBV7-8,TGTGCCAGCAGCTTATTTAGTCGACAACCATCCCTCGAGCAGTACTTC,CASSLFSRQPSLEQYF
TRBJ2-7,TRBD1,NA,TRBV4-2,TGTGCCAGCAGCCAAGGAGGGACAGCTATGGGGGCAACCTACGAGCAGTACTTC,CASSQGGTAMGATYEQYF
TRBJ1-1,NA,NA,TRBV7-9,TGTGCCAGCAGCGCCCAGGGGCCTTCGAACACTGAAGCTTTCTTT,CASSAQGPSNTEAFF
TRBJ2-3,NA,once,TRBV6-5,TGTGCCAGCAGGTTGATGGACCATAGCACAGATACGCAGTATTTT,CASRLMDHSTDTQYF
TRBJ2-1,NA,NA,TRBV5-1,TGCGCCAGCAGCTTGTGGGCAGGGTCTGAGAATGAGCAGTTCTTC,CASSLWAGSENEQFF
TRBJ2-2,TRBD2,NA,TRBV7-3,TGTGCCAGCAGCTTAAGGGGGAGTACGGCGGGAGATATTAACACCGGGGAGCTGTTTTTT,CASSLRGSTAGDINTGELFF
TRBJ2-3,NA,NA,TRBV6-1,TGTGCCAGCAGTGAAGGCGTAGGAACGCAGTATTTT,CASSEGVGTQYF
TRBJ2-3,NA,once,TRBV6-1,TGTGCCAGCAACGAGGGACCAGAGTGGAATACGCAGTATTTT,CASNEGPEWNTQYF
TRBJ1-2,NA,NA,TRBV7-9,TGTGCCAGCAGCTTTTATCAGGACCTCTATGGCTACACCTTC,CASSFYQDLYGYTF
TRBJ2-1,TRBD2,NA,TRBV18,TGTGCCAGCTCGCCGGGACTAGTCACCAATGAGCAGTTCTTC,CASSPGLVTNEQFF
TRBJ1-5,NA,NA,TRBV6-1,TGTGCCAGCAGTGAAGTGGGAGGGGGGCACTATCAGCCCCAGCATTTT,CASSEVGGGHYQPQHF
TRBJ2-1,TRBD1,few,TRBV19,TGTGCCAGTACCCCGGGACAGAGCTCCTACAATGAGCAGTTCTTC,CASTPGQSSYNEQFF
TRBJ2-7,TRBD2,NA,TRBV7-2,TGTGCCAGCAGCTTAGCGGGACTAGCGGGGACCTACGAGCAGTACTTC,CASSLAGLAGTYEQYF
TRBJ2-1,NA,NA,TRBV7-9,TGTGCCAGCAGCTTGGGTGCGGGCTCCAGAGAGCAGTTCTTC,CASSLGAGSREQFF
TRBJ2-6,TRBD1,once,TRBV11-1,TGTGCCAGCAGCCCGAGGACAGGGCGCCGGGCCAACGTCCTGACTTTC,CASSPRTGRRANVLTF
TRBJ1-1,NA,NA,TRBV4-1,TGCGCCAGCAGCCTCTTTCAGGGAAACACTGAAGCTTTCTTT,CASSLFQGNTEAFF
TRBJ2-5,NA,few,TRBV28,TGTGCCAGCAGTTCTGTGCGGAACCTGGACCCAAGAGGTCAAGAGACCCAGTACTTC,CASSSVRNLDPRGQETQYF
TRBJ2-7,NA,NA,TRBV28,TGTGCCAGCAATTGGCTTGCGGGGGACAGCCCCTACGAGCAGTACTTC,CASNWLAGDSPYEQYF
TRBJ2-6,NA,NA,TRBV7-3,TGTGCCAGCAGCCTTAGCCCAACTCGGTACGAGGTCTCTGGGGCCAACGTCCTGACTTTC,CASSLSPTRYEVSGANVLTF
TRBJ2-7,NA,NA,TRBV30,TGTGCCTGGAGTGTACAAAGATCGACGCAGTACTTC,CAWSVQRSTQYF
TRBJ1-4,NA,NA,TRBV30,TGTGCCTGGAGCCCATCAGACCGCGCAACTAATGAAAAACTGTTTTTT,CAWSPSDRATNEKLFF
TRBJ2-2,NA,few,TRBV5-1,TGCGCCAGCAGCCGAGGGACGGCGAACACCGGGGAGCTGTTTTTT,CASSRGTANTGELFF
TRBJ2-7,NA,NA,TRBV28,TGTGCCAGCAGCTACGAGCAGTACTTC,CASSYEQYF
TRBJ2-7,TRBD1,few,TRBV7-9,TGTGCCAGCAGCGCAGGGACAGGCCTCTACGAGCAGTACTTC,CASSAGTGLYEQYF
TRBJ2-1,NA,NA,TRBV30,TGTGCCTGGATGGGCTTGGCGGGCAGCTCCTACAATGAGCAGTTCTTC,CAWMGLAGSSYNEQFF
TRBJ2-7,TRBD2,NA,TRBV7-8,TGTGCCAGCAGCTCACCCGGGGGGGGCTACGAGCAGTACTTC,CASSSPGGGYEQYF
TRBJ2-3,NA,once,TRBV11-1,TGTGCCAGCAGCTCCCGGACTAGCACAGATACGCAGTATTTT,CASSSRTSTDTQYF
TRBJ2-7,NA,NA,TRBV21-1,TGTGCCAGCAGCGGGACAACCTACGAGCAGTACTTC,CASSGTTYEQYF
TRBJ2-5,NA,NA,TRBV11-2,TGTGCCAGCAGCTTAGGGGCCCCTCACCAAGAGACCCAGTACTTC,CASSLGAPHQETQYF
TRBJ2-7,TRBD2,NA,TRBV5-1,TGCGCCAGCAGCCCGGGACAGCTGGGACTAGCGGGAGAAATGGCCGAGCAGTACTTC,CASSPGQLGLAGEMAEQYF
TRBJ2-6,NA,NA,TRBV4-1,TGCGCCAGCAGCCAATACTCTGGGGCCAACGTCCTGACTTTC,CASSQYSGANVLTF
TRBJ2-7,NA,NA,TRBV7-9,TGTGCCAGCAGCTTAACAGGCGCCCGGGCCCTTTACGAGCAGTACTTC,CASSLTGARALYEQYF
TRBJ2-3,TRBD2,NA,TRBV29-1,TGCAGCGTCCGCGGGAGACCGTTCACAGATACGCAGTATTTT,CSVRGRPFTDTQYF
TRBJ2-5,TRBD1,NA,TRBV7-9,TGTGCCAGCAGCCCAACTCCACAGGGGCCGAAGGAGACCCAGTACTTC,CASSPTPQGPKETQYF
TRBJ1-3,NA,NA,TRBV2,TGTGCCAGCAGCCCCGAAGGGTCCGGAAACACCATATATTTT,CASSPEGSGNTIYF
TRBJ2-5,NA,NA,TRBV9,TGTGCCAGCAGCGCCAGGTGGAGAAACCAAGAGACCCAGTACTTC,CASSARWRNQETQYF
TRBJ2-3,NA,NA,TRBV9,TGTGCCAGCAGCGTTGCTTGGGATCGTCAGTATTTT,CASSVAWDRQYF
TRBJ1-2,NA,NA,TRBV6-6,TGTGCCAGCAGGAAAGAGGGGACGGATAACTATGGCTACACCTTC,CASRKEGTDNYGYTF